The 28 T cell receptor beta chains presented below share a single source sample, sequenced in a study of OX40 agonist ivuxolimab in advanced cancers. The library was made by the immunoSEQ multiplex PCR assay. Held by TCRdb, this immuneACCESS table contains in-frame sequences only and omits some clones. Under half of the omission traces to an unresolved V gene where checked; the cause of the rest is unknown. This sample comprises around 80,000 clones, over 75% of them detected only once. Around 0.5% of the sample is held by the ten biggest clonotypes. Sequencing used CD4+ or CD8+ T cells sorted from blood, obtained in a trial of the OX40 agonist ivuxolimab. The source is an adult with an advanced solid tumor such as melanoma, head and neck, liver or kidney cancer.

V is TRBV28 and J is TRBJ2-4; D ambiguous. The CDR3 runs 14 residues. Trimming stripped 2 bases from V and 1 base from J, with 6 bases between. CDR1 and CDR2 (germline): MDHEN, SYDVKM. The CDR3 region is CASSLRFAKNIQYF. The CDR3 bases are TGTGCCAGCAGTTTAAGGTTCGCCAAAAACATTCAGTACTTC.

The rearrangement links TRBV4-1 to TRBJ2-5; D gene uncertain. The CDR3 has 10 amino acids. Germline V gene lookup returns CDR1 MGHRA and CDR2 YSYEKL. V was clipped by 9 bases and J by 5 bases, with 7 bases between them. CDR3 sequence (DNA): TGCGCCAGAATCTATGAGACCCAGTACTTC. Protein: CARIYETQYF.

The J gene is TRBJ2-7, the V gene TRBV5-4; D is unresolved. V lost 4 bases, J lost 6 bases, and 11 bases lay in between. This CDR3 has 12 residues. Germline V gene data show CDR1 as SGHNT and CDR2 as YYREEE (reference sequence). The CDR3 coding sequence is TGTGCCAGCAGCCCCTATGGCCGCGAGCAGTACTTC. Translation gives CASSPYGREQYF.

In DNA, the CDR3 is TGTGCCAGCGAGCGAGCGGGAGACCCCGGGGAGCTGTTTTTT. This sequence encodes CASERAGDPGELFF. The chain has TRBV6-1 and TRBJ2-2; TRBD2 aligns across 8 bases. This CDR3 has 14 residues. CDR1 and CDR2 (germline): MNHNS, SASEGT. V gave up 8 bases and J gave up 6 bases; unmatched junction bases: 8.

The chain carries TRBV6-1 and TRBJ1-1; the D is unclear. Germline CDR1 is MNHNS and CDR2 is SASEGT. There are 14 residues in the CDR3. The V and J ends lost 5 bases and 5 bases respectively, with 15 bases between them. As DNA, the CDR3 is TGTGCCAGCAGTCAGAGGGCCATGGGGACTGAAGCTTTCTTT. Protein sequence: CASSQRAMGTEAFF.

This CDR3 reads CASSYGEGQPQHF. CDR3 nucleotide sequence: TGCGCCAGCAGCTATGGAGAGGGTCAGCCCCAGCATTTT. The chain links TRBV5-1 to TRBJ1-5, with D unclear. Germline values: CDR1 SGHRS, CDR2 YFSETQ. Between the trimmed V and J ends, which lost 3 bases and 6 bases, there was a span of 10 bases. The CDR3 runs 13 residues.

V and J are TRBV19 and TRBJ2-3; 12 nucleotides align to TRBD2. The CDR3 runs to 16 residues. Trimming at V came to 4 bases and at J to 6 bases, leaving 8 bases not matched to a gene. Germline V gene sequence: CDR1 LNHDA, CDR2 SQIVND (reference sequence). For the CDR3, the DNA is TGTGCCAGTAGTACCGGACTAGCGGGGTCAGGGGATACGCAGTATTTT. Translated: CASSTGLAGSGDTQYF.

The chain combines TRBV4-2 with TRBJ1-2; 7 positions match TRBD1. V was pared by 5 bases and J by 4 bases, with 10 bases of the junction left unmatched. The length of the CDR3 is 15 residues. The germline V gene encodes CDR1 LGHNA and CDR2 YNFKEQ. The CDR3 sequence: CASSDQRDSSYGYTF. As DNA, the CDR3 is TGTGCCAGCAGCGACCAACGGGACAGCTCCTATGGCTACACCTTC.

The chain joins TRBV2 to TRBJ1-2; 7 positions agree with TRBD1. V lost 6 bases and J lost 5; bases outside the gene matches: 6. Germline assignment: CDR1 SNHLY and CDR2 FYNNEI. This CDR3 has 13 residues. CDR3 DNA sequence: TGTGCCAGCAGAGGTCAGGGGGGTTATGGCTACACCTTC. This codes for CASRGQGGYGYTF. Combining the CDR3 with reference TRBV2 and TRBJ1-2 gives the whole variable domain EPEVTQTPSHQVTQMGQEVILRCVPISNHLYFYWYRQILGQKVEFLVSFYNNEISEKSEIFDDQFSVERPDGSNFTLKIRSTKLEDSAMYFCASRGQGGYGYTFGSGTRLTVV.

The V call is TRBV5-5, the J call TRBJ1-1; 7 nucleotides match TRBD1. The CDR3 length is 15 residues. V was pared by 3 bases and J by 5 bases, with 10 bases of the junction left unmatched. Germline CDR1 SGHKS, CDR2 YYEKEE (reference sequence). In DNA, the CDR3 is TGTGCCAGCAGCTCCCCTTTCAGGGGGGATACTGAAGCTTTCTTT. This sequence encodes CASSSPFRGDTEAFF.

This clone was seen a handful of times. The rearrangement joins TRBV2 to TRBJ1-1, with D possibly matching TRBD1 (6 bases). V lost 3 bases and J 4 bases, leaving 18 bases between the germline ends. From germline, CDR1 is SNHLY and CDR2 FYNNEI. The CDR3 is made up of 16 amino acids. CDR3 region: CASSDEGGARGTEAFF. CDR3 in DNA: TGTGCCAGCAGTGACGAGGGGGGGGCCCGGGGCACTGAAGCTTTCTTT.

The rearrangement joins TRBV11-2 to TRBJ1-3; TRBD1 matches at 9 bases. CDR3 size: 19 residues. The germline V gene encodes CDR1 SGHAT and CDR2 FQNNGV. V shed 5 bases and J 1 base; nucleotides not matched to a gene: 15. The CDR3 reads CASSHLGQGKGGSGNTIYF. CDR3 sequence (DNA): TGTGCCAGCAGCCACCTTGGACAGGGGAAAGGTGGATCTGGAAACACCATATATTTT.

The chain joins TRBV2 to TRBJ1-2, with 11 bases aligning to TRBD1. Trimming took 5 bases from V and 3 from J; bases not matched to a gene: 2. Germline values: CDR1 SNHLY, CDR2 FYNNEI. This CDR3 is 14 amino acids long. This chain's CDR3 is CASSRDRGDYGYTF. As DNA, the CDR3 is TGTGCCAGCAGTAGGGACAGGGGGGACTATGGCTACACCTTC.

J is TRBJ2-7 and V is TRBV11-2; the D gene is possibly TRBD2 (6 bases). Germline V gives CDR1 SGHAT, CDR2 FQNNGV. This CDR3 has 15 amino acids. The V and J ends lost 5 bases and 5 bases respectively, with 19 bases between them. DNA for the CDR3: TGTGCCAGCAGCCGAGGAGGGTACCGGTCCCACGAGCAGTACTTC. Encoded protein: CASSRGGYRSHEQYF.

This clone was detected once. The rearrangement joins TRBV5-1 to TRBJ2-7; the match to TRBD1 covers 7 bases. Trimming removed 4 bases from V and 6 bases from J; junction bases left unmatched: 10. Germline loops: CDR1 SGHRS, CDR2 YFSETQ. CDR3 length equals 14 residues. CDR3 sequence (DNA): TGCGCCAGCAGCGCCGGGACAGATTTTTCCGAGCAGTACTTC. Protein sequence: CASSAGTDFSEQYF. The full variable domain, in which reference TRBV5-1 and TRBJ2-7 provide the parts outside the CDR3, is KAGVTQTPRYLIKTRGQQVTLSCSPISGHRSVSWYQQTPGQGLQFLFEYFSETQRNKGNFPGRFSGRQFSNSRSEMNVSTLELGDSALYLCASSAGTDFSEQYFGPGTRLTVT.

The V gene is TRBV7-9, the J gene TRBJ1-1, with D hard to call. The V and J ends lost 2 bases and 1 base respectively, with 5 bases between them. Germline loops: CDR1 SEHNR, CDR2 FQNEAQ (reference sequence). The CDR3 length is 13 residues. CDR3 DNA sequence: TGTGCCAGCAGCTTAATAGAGAACACTGAAGCTTTCTTT. Amino acids: CASSLIENTEAFF.

The chain combines TRBV2 with TRBJ1-2; D not certain. Germline V gene sequence: CDR1 SNHLY, CDR2 FYNNEI. V shed 7 bases and J shed 7 bases, with 22 bases lying between them. The CDR3 spans 15 residues. CDR3 sequence reads: CASTEEAVVKGGYTF. The CDR3 coding sequence is TGTGCCAGCACCGAAGAGGCAGTGGTCAAAGGTGGCTACACCTTC. The full variable domain, rest sourced from reference TRBV2 and TRBJ1-2, is EPEVTQTPSHQVTQMGQEVILRCVPISNHLYFYWYRQILGQKVEFLVSFYNNEISEKSEIFDDQFSVERPDGSNFTLKIRSTKLEDSAMYFCASTEEAVVKGGYTFGSGTRLTVV.

The chain employs TRBV5-1 and TRBJ1-1; D unclear. With 1 base removed from V and 7 bases from J, the gap between germline ends came to 11 bases. CDR3 length equals 13 residues. Germline-derived CDR1 and CDR2 are SGHRS and YFSETQ. This CDR3 reads CASSLYTADEAFF. CDR3 DNA: TGCGCCAGCAGCTTGTATACGGCAGATGAAGCTTTCTTT.

The V gene is TRBV30, the J gene TRBJ2-7; a possible D gene is TRBD2 (5 bases). Germline CDR1 and CDR2: GTSNPN and SVGIG (reference sequence). The CDR3 loop spans 13 amino acids. The V gene lost 0 bases and the J gene lost 3 bases, with 9 bases spanning the gap. The CDR3 nucleotides read TGTGCCTGGAGTGTAGAGGGTAACTACGAGCAGTACTTC. It specifies CAWSVEGNYEQYF.

The rearrangement uses TRBV6-5 and TRBJ1-6; D is unclear. The germline V gene has CDR1 MNHEY and CDR2 SVGAGI. V was trimmed by 0 bases and J by 10 bases, leaving 10 bases between them. The CDR3 is 14 residues long. The CDR3 coding sequence is TGTGCCAGCAGTTACTCTGCGACGCAGTCACCCCTCCACTTT. Translated, it gives CASSYSATQSPLHF.

The J gene is TRBJ2-5, the V gene TRBV9; TRBD2 might be the D (6 bases). Trimming took 4 bases from V and 2 from J, leaving 15 bases between them. Germline lookup yields CDR1 SGDLS and CDR2 YYNGEE. CDR3 length equals 15 residues. The CDR3 is CASSPRRGLQETQYF. Written as DNA, the CDR3 is TGTGCCAGCAGCCCGAGGCGGGGACTGCAAGAGACCCAGTACTTC.

The V gene is TRBV5-1, the J gene TRBJ2-5; 10 bases align to TRBD1. CDR1 is SGHRS and CDR2 is YFSETQ in the germline V gene. The CDR3 consists of 15 residues. Unmatched junction bases numbered 7, after V lost 3 bases and J lost 5 bases. The CDR3 DNA is TGCGCCAGCAGCTGGGACAGGGGCCCCAGGGAGACCCAGTACTTC. Its translation is CASSWDRGPRETQYF.

The V and J genes are TRBV7-9 and TRBJ1-2; tentatively, D is TRBD1 (6 bases). V was pared by 0 bases and J by 6 bases, with 8 bases between. Germline CDR1 is SEHNR and CDR2 is FQNEAQ (reference sequence). This CDR3 has 13 amino acids. CDR3 DNA: TGTGCCAGCAGCTTAGCGCAGGGGAATGGCTACACCTTC. Its translation is CASSLAQGNGYTF.

V gene TRBV6-5 combines with J gene TRBJ2-5; TRBD2 matches 8 bases. CDR1 and CDR2 (germline): MNHEY, SVGAGI. The CDR3 has 14 amino acids. The V gene end was trimmed by 6 bases and the J gene end by 5 bases; junction bases not matched to a gene: 8. DNA for the CDR3: TGTGCCAGCAGCCGGGGGGGGTTCGGTGAGACCCAGTACTTC. Its translation is CASSRGGFGETQYF.

A single count supports this clone. In nucleotides, the CDR3 is TGTGCCAGCAGTGACTCGAACCTCCCCGGGGAGCTGTTTTTT. This translates into CASSDSNLPGELFF. The chain is built from TRBV6-4 and TRBJ2-2; no firm D call. There are 14 residues in the CDR3. V shed 0 bases and J shed 6 bases, with 8 bases lying between them. Looked up from germline, CDR1 is MRHNA and CDR2 is SNTAGT.

This chain connects TRBV6-6 to TRBJ2-3, with 7 bases identical to TRBD2. Trimming cost V 6 bases and J 6 bases; bases outside gene matches: 12. CDR3 length: 15 amino acids. CDR1 is MNHNY and CDR2 is SVGAGI in the germline V gene (reference sequence). This chain's CDR3 is CASRTSGTRGDTQYF. CDR3 in DNA: TGTGCCAGCAGAACAAGCGGGACCCGAGGGGATACGCAGTATTTT.

The CDR3 region has the DNA TGTGCCAGTACCCGACTAGCGGGAGGGTATCATGAGCAGTTCTTC. It specifies CASTRLAGGYHEQFF. This chain connects TRBV19 to TRBJ2-1, with 14 nucleotides matching TRBD2. The CDR3 is 15 residues long. Germline CDR1 and CDR2: LNHDA and SQIVND (reference sequence). V lost 7 bases and J lost 8; bases outside the gene matches: 7.

The rearrangement links TRBV27 to TRBJ2-7; 11 bases fit TRBD1. Per germline, CDR1 MNHEY and CDR2 SMNVEV (reference sequence). The V gene end was trimmed by 7 bases and the J gene end by 7 bases; junction bases not matched to a gene: 12. The CDR3 has 15 amino acids. The CDR3, as DNA: TGTGCCAGCAAGGGGGGGACAGGGGGTCACCAGGAGCAGTACTTC. Amino acid sequence: CASKGGTGGHQEQYF.